This T cell receptor beta chain was recorded in a study of blood T cell repertoires in COVID-19. V lost 4 bases, J lost 5 bases, and 6 bases stayed unmatched. The CDR3 is 14 residues long. Per germline, CDR1 PRHDT and CDR2 FYEKMQ (reference sequence). Participants were placed into cohorts based on the clinical history they reported. The data were produced by immunoSEQ multiplex PCR, yet TCRdb's version contains in-frame clones alone and is incomplete. The table records fewer than 400,000 clones, approximately 83% of them present only once. V and J are TRBV13 and TRBJ1-2; TRBD1 matches at 8 bases. The origin of this receptor is a man younger than 45 who had recovered from COVID-19. Specimen: PBMCs or T cells enriched from blood (not recorded which). The DNA for the CDR3 is TGTGCCAGCAGCTCTGACGGGGACAGGTATGGCTACACCTTC. It codes for CASSSDGDRYGYTF. The complete variable domain, with remaining parts taken from reference TRBV13 and TRBJ1-2, reads AAGVIQSPRHLIKEKRETATLKCYPIPRHDTVYWYQQGPGQDPQFLISFYEKMQSDKGSIPDRFSAQQFSDYHSELNMSSLELGDSALYFCASSSDGDRYGYTFGSGTRLTVV.